Sequencing of this T cell receptor (beta chain) was carried out in a study of spatial heterogeneity in lung cancer. In the study overall: Detection consistently captured more beta-chain sequences than alpha-chain sequences. The study observed each unique TCR and UMI combination more than ten times on average in raw reads.

TCRdb itself ran the 5' RACE reads through MiXCR, one entry per CDR3 protein. The table shows tens of thousands of distinct CDR3 sequences, with under 7.5% occurring only once. There are many counts of this clonotype. Per the germline V gene, CDR1 is MDHEN and CDR2 is SYDVKM. CDR3 length: 14 residues. V lost 6 bases, J lost 5 bases, and 17 bases lay in between. Indicated time point: sample taken at primary tumor resection. The donors comprised 70 to 85 untreated early-stage non-small cell lung cancer patients. From tumor, nontumor lung or frozen PBMC, whole RNA was taken unsorted for sequencing. The clonotype originates from a female donor with early-stage non-small cell lung cancer. The J gene is TRBJ2-7, the V gene TRBV28; the D gene is possibly TRBD2 (6 bases). Sequencing used PBMCs, obtained at surgery. CDR3 coding DNA: TGTGCCAGCAGATCCGGGACTCTACACGACGAGCAGTACTTC. Protein product: CASRSGTLHDEQYF.